The 3 T cell receptor beta chains below come from one sample, sequenced in a study of PD-L1 blockade in urothelial cancer. Profiled with immunoSEQ multiplex PCR; TCRdb holds only in-frame clones, not every one. The sample gives some 24,000 clones, 80% to 85% of which show up once; 9.6% is in the top ten. Here the sequenced sample was PBMCs, taken around atezolizumab (anti-PD-L1) treatment. The receptor source for this set is an older man with urothelial cancer.

The rearrangement uses TRBV6-9 and TRBJ1-4; perhaps TRBD1 as D (5 bases). Germline-derived CDR1 and CDR2 are MNHGY and SVAAGI. V gave up 1 base and J gave up 2 bases, with 14 bases separating them. The CDR3 has 17 amino acids. CDR3 amino acids: CASSYLGTASTNEKLFF. In nucleotides, the CDR3 is TGTGCCAGCAGTTATTTAGGGACTGCAAGCACTAATGAAAAACTGTTTTTT.

The gene calls are TRBV5-1 and TRBJ2-5, with TRBD2 as a possible D gene (6 bases). The CDR3 spans 13 residues. V shed 4 bases and J shed 3 bases, with 10 bases lying between them. CDR1 SGHRS and CDR2 YFSETQ come from the germline V gene. The CDR3 protein is CASSRASEETQYF. The CDR3 DNA is TGCGCCAGCAGCCGGGCTAGCGAAGAGACCCAGTACTTC.

The chain links TRBV27 to TRBJ2-1; the match to TRBD2 covers 8 bases. V lost 7 bases, J lost 2 bases, and 7 bases stayed unmatched. CDR3 size: 15 residues. The germline gives CDR1 MNHEY, CDR2 SMNVEV (reference sequence). The CDR3 sequence is CASTLEAGAYNEQFF. DNA of the CDR3: TGTGCCAGCACCCTCGAAGCGGGAGCCTACAATGAGCAGTTCTTC.